One and the same sample provided the 5 T cell receptor beta chains below, sequenced in a study of blood T cell repertoires in COVID-19. Only in-frame clones appear in the TCRdb table, and some are missing; sequencing was by immunoSEQ multiplex PCR. Among roughly 220,000 clones, 88% were seen once, and the ten largest hold roughly 2.7%. Sequenced material: PBMCs or T cells enriched from blood (not recorded which). The source is a woman between 25 and 40 years old who had recovered from COVID-19.

This clone was detected ten times or more. The gene calls are TRBV3-1 (or the pseudogene TRBV3-2) and TRBJ1-4; 9 bases are shared with TRBD1. V lost 5 bases, J lost 7 bases, and 11 bases stayed unmatched. The CDR3 covers 16 residues. CDR1 and CDR2 from the germline V gene are LGHDT and YNNKEL (reference sequence). The CDR3 here is CASSYLPGQGGEKLFF. The CDR3 DNA is TGTGCCAGCAGCTATCTACCGGGACAGGGAGGTGAAAAACTGTTTTTT.

CDR3 DNA: TGCAGCGTTGGCGAGGTTGAGCAGTTCTTC. Amino acids: CSVGEVEQFF. The chain couples TRBV29-1 to TRBJ2-1, with no clear D. Germline V CDR1 and CDR2: SQVTM, ANQGSEA. Trimming took 4 bases from V and 9 from J, leaving 7 bases between them. This CDR3 contains 10 residues.

The CDR3 region is CASSLARTKYNEQFF. CDR3 bases: TGCGCCAGCAGCTTGGCACGGACAAAGTACAATGAGCAGTTCTTC. The chain employs TRBV5-1 and TRBJ2-1, with D possibly being TRBD1 (5 bases). The V end was cut by 0 bases, the J end by 4 bases, with 11 bases between. Germline loops: CDR1 SGHRS, CDR2 YFSETQ. The CDR3 is 15 residues long.

In regard to this clone: The identical CDR3 is also encoded by other nucleotide sequences in the sample. This chain uses TRBV27 with TRBJ1-1; D uncertain. CDR1 and CDR2 (germline): MNHEY, SMNVEV (reference sequence). The V and J ends lost 2 bases and 0 bases respectively, with 4 bases between them. The CDR3 consists of 13 residues. CDR3 DNA sequence: TGTGCCAGCAGTTTACAATTGAACACTGAAGCTTTCTTT. Translated, it gives CASSLQLNTEAFF.

The chain has TRBV5-1 and TRBJ1-4; D ambiguous. The CDR3 spans 13 residues. Trimming stripped 1 base from V and 6 bases from J, with 7 bases between. CDR1 is SGHRS and CDR2 is YFSETQ in the germline V gene. The DNA for the CDR3 is TGCGCCAGCAGCTTGCCCCCTTATGAAAAACTGTTTTTT. This codes for CASSLPPYEKLFF.